The rows below give T cell receptor beta chains drawn from one sample of a study of identical twins. MiXCR, applied by TCRdb to the 5' RACE reads, yields one record per CDR3 protein. The sample lists 700,000 or so distinct CDR3 sequences, around 21% occurring once. These data also featured in a second study, about T cells expressing NK-cell markers.

The sequencing sample was made of PBMCs. The source is a woman aged 18-35 years in good health. Both conserved end residues are part of each CDR3. Fields, in order: V gene, J gene, D gene, clone size, CDR3 protein, CDR3 DNA. A D gene is named only where the DNA matches it firmly. Size tells how often a clone was seen (once, few, many) or the class of an expanded clone, and some rows leave it out.

TRBV7-2,TRBJ2-1,NA,NA,CASSSRGDMDQFF,TGTGCCAGCAGCTCTCGTGGGGACATGGATCAGTTCTTC
TRBV12-3/TRBV12-4,TRBJ1-1,NA,NA,CASSAHTNTEAFF,TGTGCCAGCAGTGCGCATACGAACACTGAAGCTTTCTTT
TRBV20-1,TRBJ2-7,NA,many,CSASWGRTEYEQYF,TGCAGTGCTAGTTGGGGTCGGACGGAGTACGAGCAGTACTTC
TRBV10-3,TRBJ2-3,NA,many,CAISERGENTDTQYF,TGTGCCATCAGTGAAAGAGGAGAGAACACAGATACGCAGTATTTT
TRBV24-1,TRBJ2-2,NA,many,CATSDFAGELFF,TGTGCCACCAGTGATTTCGCCGGGGAGCTGTTTTTT
TRBV5-1,TRBJ2-5,TRBD1,NA,CASGGQGAGETQYF,TGCGCCAGCGGGGGACAGGGGGCAGGAGAGACCCAGTACTTC
TRBV20-1,TRBJ2-1,NA,NA,CSARDGGGHFNEQFF,TGCAGTGCTAGGGACGGGGGAGGCCACTTCAATGAGCAGTTCTTC
TRBV11-2,TRBJ2-1,TRBD2,NA,CASSPERELGNEQFF,TGTGCCAGCAGCCCGGAGCGGGAGCTGGGAAATGAGCAGTTCTTC
TRBV6-5,TRBJ2-7,NA,NA,CASSYPSGGTRDEQYF,TGTGCCAGCAGTTACCCATCGGGGGGCACAAGGGACGAGCAGTACTTC
TRBV7-3,TRBJ2-1,NA,NA,CASSLSGANEQFF,TGTGCCAGCAGCTTATCTGGGGCCAATGAGCAGTTCTTC
TRBV7-9,TRBJ2-1,TRBD2,NA,CASSTGAGGGNEQFF,TGTGCCAGCAGCACTGGAGCGGGAGGTGGGAATGAGCAGTTCTTC
TRBV12-3/TRBV12-4,TRBJ1-1,NA,few,CASSLYGEGAFF,TGTGCCAGCAGTTTATACGGGGAAGGAGCTTTCTTT
TRBV12-3/TRBV12-4,TRBJ2-2,TRBD1,NA,CASLYEGQGVTTGELFF,TGTGCCAGCCTTTACGAGGGACAGGGGGTCACCACCGGGGAGCTGTTTTTT
TRBV20-1,TRBJ1-2,NA,few,CSASHYGYTF,TGCAGTGCTAGCCACTATGGCTACACCTTC
TRBV12-3/TRBV12-4,TRBJ2-1,NA,few,CASSFRGVDEQFF,TGTGCCAGCAGTTTTCGGGGAGTGGATGAGCAGTTCTTC
TRBV29-1,TRBJ2-3,NA,many,CSGGIGTDTQYF,TGCAGCGGTGGTATAGGCACAGATACGCAGTATTTT
TRBV20-1,TRBJ2-1,TRBD2,NA,CSARDRGGSNYNEQFF,TGCAGTGCTAGAGATCGGGGGGGTTCTAACTACAATGAGCAGTTCTTC
TRBV10-3,TRBJ2-2,TRBD2,NA,CAISDFQLAPNTGELFF,TGTGCCATCAGTGACTTCCAACTAGCGCCCAACACCGGGGAGCTGTTTTTT
TRBV7-2,TRBJ2-7,TRBD2,few,CASSLVIRRGASYEQYF,TGTGCCAGCAGCTTAGTGATACGGCGGGGGGCGTCCTACGAGCAGTACTTC
TRBV20-1,TRBJ2-7,TRBD1,few,CSARGTGFFYEQYF,TGCAGTGCTAGAGGGACAGGGTTTTTTTACGAGCAGTACTTC
TRBV6-1,TRBJ2-5,NA,few,CASSGGGAVKTQYF,TGTGCCAGCAGTGGGGGGGGCGCCGTGAAGACCCAGTACTTC
TRBV6-5,TRBJ2-3,TRBD2,NA,CASSSPSGGPSTDTQYF,TGTGCCAGCAGTTCCCCGAGCGGGGGCCCTAGCACAGATACGCAGTATTTT
TRBV27,TRBJ2-1,NA,few,CATGGAGETAYNEQFF,TGTGCCACCGGTGGGGCTGGGGAGACGGCCTACAATGAGCAGTTCTTC
TRBV20-1,TRBJ2-3,NA,NA,CSATKHLSTDTQYF,TGCAGTGCTACGAAACACCTTAGCACAGATACGCAGTATTTT
TRBV5-6,TRBJ2-7,TRBD1,once,CASSWTGVRSSYEQYF,TGTGCCAGCAGCTGGACAGGGGTCCGTAGCTCCTACGAGCAGTACTTC
TRBV5-1,TRBJ2-3,TRBD2,many,CASSLEAAGGGEDTQYF,TGCGCCAGCAGCTTGGAGGCGGCGGGAGGCGGTGAAGATACGCAGTATTTT
TRBV12-3/TRBV12-4,TRBJ1-1,NA,NA,CASTSSSEAFF,TGTGCCAGCACCTCCTCTTCTGAAGCTTTCTTT
TRBV7-2,TRBJ2-5,NA,NA,CATGTSQETQYF,TGTGCCACCGGGACATCCCAAGAGACCCAGTACTTC
TRBV10-1,TRBJ2-7,NA,NA,CASSESGSGSYEQYF,TGCGCCAGCAGTGAGTCCGGTAGCGGATCCTACGAGCAGTACTTC
TRBV5-1,TRBJ2-3,TRBD2,NA,CASSLAGTSGAGTDTQYF,TGCGCCAGCAGCTTGGCCGGGACTAGCGGGGCTGGCACAGATACGCAGTATTTT
TRBV7-2,TRBJ1-1,NA,NA,CASSLRRWGQNSAEAFF,TGTGCCAGCAGCTTAAGGCGGTGGGGTCAGAATAGCGCTGAAGCTTTCTTT
TRBV20-1,TRBJ2-3,NA,NA,CSARDPDTFTDTQYF,TGCAGTGCTAGAGACCCGGACACGTTCACAGATACGCAGTATTTT
TRBV7-9,TRBJ2-3,NA,NA,CASSYIMASGDTQYF,TGTGCCAGCAGCTACATAATGGCCTCGGGAGATACGCAGTATTTT
TRBV6-1,TRBJ2-3,NA,few,CASSVWEWSTDTQYF,TGTGCCAGCAGTGTGTGGGAGTGGAGCACAGATACGCAGTATTTT
TRBV12-3/TRBV12-4,TRBJ1-4,NA,NA,CARRIFGSSYEKLFF,TGTGCCAGGCGGATTTTCGGGTCTTCATACGAAAAACTGTTTTTT
TRBV12-3/TRBV12-4,TRBJ2-1,TRBD2,NA,CASNLAGIYNEQFF,TGTGCCAGCAACCTAGCGGGGATTTACAATGAGCAGTTCTTC
TRBV7-9,TRBJ2-3,NA,few,CASGGASGTDTQYF,TGTGCCAGCGGGGGGGCTAGCGGCACAGATACGCAGTATTTT
TRBV7-9,TRBJ2-3,NA,NA,CASSQGHSQPTDTQYF,TGTGCCAGCAGCCAGGGCCATTCCCAGCCCACAGATACGCAGTATTTT
TRBV29-1,TRBJ1-6,NA,few,CSVKWGMDSPLHF,TGCAGCGTTAAATGGGGGATGGATTCACCCCTCCACTTT
TRBV30,TRBJ2-5,NA,NA,CAWSRGTYLYQETQYF,TGTGCCTGGTCCCGCGGGACCTACCTCTACCAAGAGACCCAGTACTTC
TRBV5-1,TRBJ2-1,NA,few,CASSYPGAEEQFF,TGCGCCAGCAGCTACCCAGGGGCGGAGGAGCAGTTCTTC
TRBV20-1,TRBJ2-1,TRBD1,NA,CSAGTGGGGPNEQFF,TGCAGTGCTGGGACAGGGGGCGGGGGGCCCAATGAGCAGTTCTTC
TRBV7-9,TRBJ1-1,TRBD1,NA,CASSSTTGKLGAFF,TGTGCCAGCAGCTCGACGACAGGGAAGTTGGGAGCTTTCTTT
TRBV4-1,TRBJ2-5,NA,NA,CASSQEKAQETQYF,TGCGCCAGCAGCCAAGAGAAAGCACAAGAGACCCAGTACTTC
TRBV7-9,TRBJ2-1,TRBD2,few,CASRPLAVEQFF,TGTGCCAGCAGACCACTAGCGGTTGAGCAGTTCTTC
TRBV12-3/TRBV12-4,TRBJ1-2,NA,many,CASSLEGVYDYGYTF,TGTGCCAGCAGTTTAGAAGGGGTTTACGACTATGGCTACACCTTC
TRBV20-1,TRBJ2-1,NA,many,CSAIDSRGPDEQFF,TGCAGTGCTATTGACTCCCGGGGGCCCGATGAGCAGTTCTTC
TRBV20-1,TRBJ2-5,NA,many,CSARVNLPGETQYF,TGCAGTGCTAGAGTCAATCTCCCGGGGGAGACCCAGTACTTC
TRBV5-1,TRBJ2-3,NA,few,CASSFSRRDTQYF,TGCGCCAGCAGCTTCTCTAGGAGAGATACGCAGTATTTT
TRBV18,TRBJ2-4,NA,NA,CASSPTAPRLYANIQYF,TGTGCCAGCTCCCCAACGGCACCCCGTTTGTACGCAAACATTCAGTACTTC
TRBV24-1,TRBJ2-7,TRBD1,many,CATSDGQGESYEQYF,TGTGCCACCAGTGATGGACAGGGCGAGTCCTACGAGCAGTACTTC
TRBV7-6,TRBJ1-5,NA,few,CASSLGGAYQPQHF,TGTGCCAGCAGCTTAGGGGGGGCCTATCAGCCCCAGCATTTT